These T cell receptor beta chains were read from a single sample in a study of blood T cell repertoires in COVID-19. The protocol was immunoSEQ multiplex PCR, while the TCRdb copy is restricted to in-frame clones and leaves out a portion. The sample has over 75,000 clones; about 88% are singletons. The sample comprised peripheral blood. The receptors derive from a woman at least 80 years old with acute or convalescent COVID-19. Both conserved end residues are part of each CDR3. A D gene is named only where the DNA matches it firmly. Clone size appears in some rows only: once, few, many, or a class for an expanded clone.

J gene	clone size	V gene	D gene	CDR3 protein	CDR3 DNA
TRBJ2-7	.	TRBV5-1	TRBD2	CASSLFGLDLEQYF	TGCGCCAGCAGCTTGTTCGGACTAGACCTCGAGCAGTACTTC
TRBJ2-1	.	TRBV7-9	TRBD2	CASSPENQVAGEVNEQFF	TGTGCCAGCAGCCCCGAAAACCAAGTAGCGGGAGAGGTGAATGAGCAGTTCTTC
TRBJ1-6	few	TRBV7-8	.	CASSFTENSPLHF	TGTGCCAGCAGCTTTACAGAAAATTCACCCCTCCACTTT
TRBJ1-1	.	TRBV7-6	.	CASSSGLGTEAFF	TGTGCCAGCAGCTCAGGGCTGGGCACTGAAGCTTTCTTT
TRBJ1-6	.	TRBV7-8	.	CASTYNYRDPSPLHF	TGTGCCAGCACATATAATTACAGGGACCCGTCGCCCCTCCACTTT
TRBJ2-1	.	TRBV5-4	TRBD2	CASSSRAGANNEQFF	TGTGCCAGCAGCTCCCGTGCGGGAGCCAACAATGAGCAGTTCTTC
TRBJ2-3	.	TRBV28	TRBD2	CASSPPPSGNPTDTQYF	TGTGCCAGCAGTCCCCCTCCTAGCGGGAACCCAACAGATACGCAGTATTTT
TRBJ2-1	.	TRBV27	.	CASGLLQGPSYNEQFF	TGTGCCAGCGGTCTCCTACAGGGCCCTTCCTACAATGAGCAGTTCTTC
TRBJ1-1	.	TRBV3-1/TRBV3-2	TRBD1	CASSQTGAEAFF	TGTGCCAGCAGCCAAACAGGGGCTGAAGCTTTCTTT
TRBJ2-7	.	TRBV6-6	TRBD2	CASSPLGLAENSYEQYF	TGTGCCAGCAGTCCCCTGGGGCTAGCGGAGAACTCCTACGAGCAGTACTTC
TRBJ2-7	.	TRBV9	.	CASSVEARVSEQYF	TGTGCCAGCAGCGTAGAAGCCCGGGTCTCCGAGCAGTACTTC
TRBJ1-2	.	TRBV13	TRBD1	CASSLQGGNYGYTF	TGTGCCAGCAGCTTGCAGGGGGGAAACTATGGCTACACCTTC
TRBJ2-7	once	TRBV7-9	TRBD1	CASSYRDSSYEQYF	TGTGCCAGCAGCTACCGGGACAGCTCCTACGAGCAGTACTTC
TRBJ2-7	.	TRBV7-2	.	CASSLGPDIPTKQYF	TGTGCCAGCAGCTTAGGGCCGGACATCCCTACGAAGCAGTACTTC
TRBJ2-2	once	TRBV10-3	TRBD2	CAISASQRGNTGELFF	TGTGCCATCAGTGCGAGCCAGCGGGGGAACACCGGGGAGCTGTTTTTT
TRBJ1-2	once	TRBV28	TRBD1	CASSPRDRGLYGYTF	TGTGCCAGCAGTCCCAGGGACAGGGGGTTGTATGGCTACACCTTC
TRBJ2-5	.	TRBV10-2	.	CASSEKDSARGETQYF	TGCGCCAGCAGTGAGAAGGACAGTGCAAGGGGTGAGACCCAGTACTTC
TRBJ2-6	.	TRBV5-5	.	CASSPSYGSSGANVLTF	TGTGCCAGCTCCCCTTCTTACGGGAGCTCTGGGGCCAACGTCCTGACTTTC
TRBJ1-1	.	TRBV29-1	.	CSVEDGGSQGTEAFF	TGCAGCGTTGAAGATGGGGGCAGCCAAGGCACTGAAGCTTTCTTT
TRBJ1-3	.	TRBV7-2	.	CASSVTWSTGNTIYF	TGTGCCAGCAGCGTTACTTGGTCTACTGGAAACACCATATATTTT
TRBJ2-1	.	TRBV6-5	TRBD2	CASSYSGGGLMDEQFF	TGTGCCAGCAGTTACTCTGGCGGGGGGCTGATGGATGAGCAGTTCTTC
TRBJ1-2	.	TRBV6-4	TRBD1	CASSSDRALGYTF	TGTGCCAGCAGCTCCGACAGGGCCCTTGGCTACACCTTC
TRBJ1-6	.	TRBV19	.	CASEDRFSPLHF	TGTGCCAGCGAGGATAGGTTTTCACCCCTCCACTTT
TRBJ2-7	.	TRBV6-2/TRBV6-3	TRBD2	CASSSPGLAGYEQYF	TGTGCCAGCAGTTCCCCTGGGCTAGCGGGTTACGAGCAGTACTTC
TRBJ2-1	.	TRBV2	.	CASSGPKQQTRTAYNEQFF	TGTGCCAGCAGTGGGCCAAAACAACAAACGAGGACAGCTTACAATGAGCAGTTCTTC
TRBJ1-4	.	TRBV11-2	.	CASSPGVGGAGEKLFF	TGTGCCAGCAGCCCCGGGGTGGGGGGGGCTGGCGAAAAACTGTTTTTT
TRBJ2-1	.	TRBV7-9	TRBD1	CASSLGDRDYNEQFF	TGTGCCAGCAGCTTAGGGGACAGGGATTACAATGAGCAGTTCTTC
TRBJ1-4	.	TRBV5-1	TRBD1	CASSRTGDEKLFF	TGCGCCAGCAGTAGGACAGGGGATGAAAAACTGTTTTTT
TRBJ1-2	.	TRBV6-5	TRBD1	CASASGQGRGYTF	TGTGCCAGCGCCTCAGGACAGGGACGGGGCTACACCTTC
TRBJ2-1	.	TRBV5-4	TRBD2	CASSFGIAGDNEQFF	TGTGCCAGCAGCTTCGGGATAGCGGGAGACAATGAGCAGTTCTTC
TRBJ1-1	.	TRBV7-2	.	CASSFGRDSGAFF	TGTGCCAGCAGCTTTGGGAGGGATTCAGGGGCTTTCTTT
TRBJ1-1	.	TRBV12-3/TRBV12-4	TRBD1	CASRPGTASAFF	TGTGCCAGCAGACCCGGGACAGCCTCTGCTTTCTTT
TRBJ1-5	.	TRBV24-1	TRBD1	CAPGDSGFGPQHF	TGTGCCCCAGGGGACAGTGGCTTTGGGCCCCAGCATTTT
TRBJ2-5	.	TRBV5-6	.	CASSDDRSVETQYF	TGTGCCAGCAGCGATGACAGGAGTGTGGAGACCCAGTACTTC
TRBJ1-2	.	TRBV28	.	CASSLGQALYGYTF	TGTGCCAGCAGTTTGGGTCAGGCCCTCTATGGCTACACCTTC
TRBJ2-7	.	TRBV14	.	CASSQGETGTLFSEQYF	TGTGCCAGCAGCCAAGGAGAAACCGGGACACTATTCTCCGAGCAGTACTTC
TRBJ2-2	.	TRBV3-1/TRBV3-2	.	CASSPPYRAPGELFF	TGTGCCAGCAGCCCCCCCTACAGGGCCCCCGGGGAGCTGTTTTTT
TRBJ2-5	.	TRBV2	TRBD2	CASRAGTSGVETQYF	TGTGCCAGCAGGGCCGGGACTAGCGGGGTCGAGACCCAGTACTTC
TRBJ2-5	.	TRBV5-1	.	CASSLGQGGETQYF	TGCGCCAGCAGCTTGGGGCAGGGAGGAGAGACCCAGTACTTC
TRBJ1-2	.	TRBV5-5	.	CASSLRAGDGYTF	TGTGCCAGCAGCTTGAGGGCAGGGGATGGCTACACCTTC
TRBJ2-1	once	TRBV21-1	.	CASSKARLAGRYEQFF	TGTGCCAGCAGCAAAGCACGGCTAGCGGGGAGGTATGAGCAGTTCTTC
TRBJ2-1	.	TRBV19	TRBD2	CASSSLAGGPRSYNEQFF	TGTGCCAGTAGTAGTTTAGCGGGAGGGCCCCGCTCCTACAATGAGCAGTTCTTC
TRBJ2-3	.	TRBV4-3	TRBD2	CASSQEPEREWYTDTQYF	TGCGCCAGCAGCCAAGAACCTGAGCGGGAGTGGTACACAGATACGCAGTATTTT
TRBJ1-4	.	TRBV6-6	TRBD1	CASSYRQGMNEKLFF	TGTGCCAGCAGTTACAGACAGGGGATGAACGAAAAACTGTTTTTT
TRBJ2-2	.	TRBV4-3	TRBD2	CASSQLLAGESGELFF	TGCGCCAGCAGCCAGTTACTAGCGGGAGAATCCGGGGAGCTGTTTTTT
TRBJ1-2	.	TRBV29-1	TRBD1	CSVTGGADYGYTF	TGCAGCGTAACAGGGGGCGCAGACTATGGCTACACCTTC
TRBJ2-7	.	TRBV5-1	.	CASSLASVPYEQYF	TGCGCCAGCAGCTTAGCTAGCGTTCCCTACGAGCAGTACTTC
TRBJ1-1	.	TRBV5-6	.	CASSLATPNTEAFF	TGTGCCAGCAGCTTGGCGACACCCAACACTGAAGCTTTCTTT
TRBJ2-2	once	TRBV7-2	TRBD2	CASSLIRLAGGSRPGELFF	TGTGCCAGCAGCTTAATTCGACTAGCGGGGGGAAGTAGACCCGGGGAGCTGTTTTTT
TRBJ2-5	.	TRBV3-1/TRBV3-2	TRBD2	CASRPTSGKETQYF	TGTGCCAGCAGACCCACTAGCGGGAAAGAGACCCAGTACTTC
TRBJ2-2	.	TRBV5-1	TRBD2	CASSLVLSGRRTGELFF	TGCGCCAGCAGCTTGGTGCTTAGCGGGAGACGTACCGGGGAGCTGTTTTTT